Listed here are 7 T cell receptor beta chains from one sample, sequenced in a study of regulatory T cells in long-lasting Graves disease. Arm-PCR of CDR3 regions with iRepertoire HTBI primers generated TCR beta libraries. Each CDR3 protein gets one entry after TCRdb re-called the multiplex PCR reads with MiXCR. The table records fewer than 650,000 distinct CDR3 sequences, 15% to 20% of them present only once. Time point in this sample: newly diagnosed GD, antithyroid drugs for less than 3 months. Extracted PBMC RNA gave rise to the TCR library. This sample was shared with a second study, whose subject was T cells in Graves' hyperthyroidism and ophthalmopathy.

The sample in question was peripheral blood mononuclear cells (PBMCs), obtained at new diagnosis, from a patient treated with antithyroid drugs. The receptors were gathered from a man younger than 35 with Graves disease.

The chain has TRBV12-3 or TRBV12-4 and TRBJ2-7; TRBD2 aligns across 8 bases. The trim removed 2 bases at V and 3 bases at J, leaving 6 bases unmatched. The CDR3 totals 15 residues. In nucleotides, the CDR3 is TGTGCCAGCAGTTTATTCCTAGCGGGCCTCTACGAGCAGTACTTC. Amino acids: CASSLFLAGLYEQYF.

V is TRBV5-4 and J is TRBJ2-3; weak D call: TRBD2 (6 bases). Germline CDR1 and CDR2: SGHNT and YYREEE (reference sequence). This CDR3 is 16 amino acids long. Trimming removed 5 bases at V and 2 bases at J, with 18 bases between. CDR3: CASRRGEAGLTDTQYF. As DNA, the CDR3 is TGTGCCAGCAGACGAGGGGAAGCGGGCCTCACAGATACGCAGTATTTT.

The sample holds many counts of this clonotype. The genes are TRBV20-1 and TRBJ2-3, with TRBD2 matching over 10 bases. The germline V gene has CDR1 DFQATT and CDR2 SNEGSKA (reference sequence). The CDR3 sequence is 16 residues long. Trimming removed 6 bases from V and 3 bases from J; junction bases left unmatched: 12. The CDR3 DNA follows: TGCAGTGCCTCGCGCCCTAGCGGGAGAAGGACAGATACGCAGTATTTT. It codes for CSASRPSGRRTDTQYF.

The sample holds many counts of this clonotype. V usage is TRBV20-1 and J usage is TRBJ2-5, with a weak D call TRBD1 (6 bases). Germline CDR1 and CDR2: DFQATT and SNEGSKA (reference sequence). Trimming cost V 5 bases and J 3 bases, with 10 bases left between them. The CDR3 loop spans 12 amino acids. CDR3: CSARTVEETQYF. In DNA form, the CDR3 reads TGCAGTGCTCGGACAGTGGAAGAGACCCAGTACTTC.

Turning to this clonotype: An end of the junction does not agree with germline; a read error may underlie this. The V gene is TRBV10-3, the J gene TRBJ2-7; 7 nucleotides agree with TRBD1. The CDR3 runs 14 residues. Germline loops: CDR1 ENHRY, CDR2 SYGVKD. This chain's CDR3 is CTISESTGLYEQYF. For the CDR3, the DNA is TGTACCATCAGTGAGTCGACAGGGCTCTACGAGCAGTACTTC.

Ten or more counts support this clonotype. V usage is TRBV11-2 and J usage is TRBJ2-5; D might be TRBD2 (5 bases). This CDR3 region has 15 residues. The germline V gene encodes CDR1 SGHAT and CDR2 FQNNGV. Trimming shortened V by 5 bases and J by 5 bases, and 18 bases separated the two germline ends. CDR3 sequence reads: CASSPELATSETQYF. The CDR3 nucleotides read TGTGCCAGCAGCCCAGAGCTAGCAACCTCTGAGACCCAGTACTTC.

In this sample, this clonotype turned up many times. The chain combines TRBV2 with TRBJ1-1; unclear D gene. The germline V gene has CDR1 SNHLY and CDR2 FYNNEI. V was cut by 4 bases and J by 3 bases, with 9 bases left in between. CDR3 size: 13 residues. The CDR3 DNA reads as TGTGCCAGCAGTGCACGGGGAGACACTGAAGCTTTCTTT. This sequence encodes CASSARGDTEAFF.